A selection of T cell receptor beta chains follows, all from one sample in a study of shared clonotypes between healthy human individuals. The data were produced by immunoSEQ multiplex PCR, yet TCRdb's version contains in-frame clones alone and is incomplete. The sample records about 2 million clones, 90% to 95% being singletons. The sequenced sample consisted of naive CD4+ T cells sorted from blood. All receptors come from a man aged 18 to 30 in good health. Each CDR3 is given with its conserved first and last residue. The D gene is left open where the match is weak. Clone size is not always given. Where it is, it says once, few, many or a class for expanded clones.

d_gene: -
v_gene: TRBV15
abundance: -
j_gene: TRBJ2-7
CDR3nt: TGTGCCACCAGCAGAGATCCGAGTGGGCAGGGCAGGGACGAGCAGTACTTC
CDR3aa: CATSRDPSGQGRDEQYF

d_gene: -
v_gene: TRBV28
abundance: -
j_gene: TRBJ1-2
CDR3nt: TGTGCCAGCAGCTTAATCTACTACAGGTTAGAGGGCTACACCTTC
CDR3aa: CASSLIYYRLEGYTF

d_gene: TRBD1
v_gene: TRBV10-3
abundance: -
j_gene: TRBJ1-1
CDR3nt: TGTGCCATCAGGGCCGGGACAGTTGGTAACACTGAAGCTTTCTTT
CDR3aa: CAIRAGTVGNTEAFF

d_gene: -
v_gene: TRBV7-9
abundance: -
j_gene: TRBJ1-2
CDR3nt: TGTGCCAGCAGCTCCCAGGGTACCGATGGCTACACCTTC
CDR3aa: CASSSQGTDGYTF

d_gene: -
v_gene: TRBV6-6
abundance: -
j_gene: TRBJ2-7
CDR3nt: TGTGCCAGCAGTTACACGGACTACGAGCAGTACTTC
CDR3aa: CASSYTDYEQYF

d_gene: -
v_gene: TRBV7-2
abundance: -
j_gene: TRBJ1-1
CDR3nt: TGTGCCAGCAGCTTAAAACGAGCCGTGAACACTGAAGCTTTCTTT
CDR3aa: CASSLKRAVNTEAFF

d_gene: TRBD1
v_gene: TRBV7-7
abundance: once
j_gene: TRBJ1-4
CDR3nt: TGTGCTAGCAGCTCAGGCACAGGGGCAAACGAAAAACTGTTTTTT
CDR3aa: CASSSGTGANEKLFF

d_gene: -
v_gene: TRBV10-3
abundance: -
j_gene: TRBJ2-2
CDR3nt: TGTGCCATCACCTCCTGGGAGACAAAAGAGACCGGGGAGCTGTTTTTT
CDR3aa: CAITSWETKETGELFF

d_gene: -
v_gene: TRBV2
abundance: -
j_gene: TRBJ2-3
CDR3nt: TGTGCCAGCAGTGACCTGGACTGGGGGAGCAGCGCAGATACGCAGTATTTT
CDR3aa: CASSDLDWGSSADTQYF

d_gene: TRBD2
v_gene: TRBV2
abundance: -
j_gene: TRBJ2-3
CDR3nt: TGTGCCAGCAGATTAGCGGGGCCCACAGATACGCAGTATTTT
CDR3aa: CASRLAGPTDTQYF

d_gene: -
v_gene: TRBV10-1
abundance: -
j_gene: TRBJ1-2
CDR3nt: TGCGCCAGCAGTGAAAACACCGGGACAATCAGCGGCTACACCTTC
CDR3aa: CASSENTGTISGYTF

d_gene: -
v_gene: TRBV11-3
abundance: -
j_gene: TRBJ2-3
CDR3nt: TGTGCCAGCAGCTTAGATAGTGGCACAGATACGCAGTATTTT
CDR3aa: CASSLDSGTDTQYF

d_gene: TRBD1
v_gene: TRBV10-3
abundance: -
j_gene: TRBJ2-2
CDR3nt: TGTGCCACAAGCCCTACAGGGGGAAACACCGGGGAGCTGTTTTTT
CDR3aa: CATSPTGGNTGELFF

d_gene: TRBD1
v_gene: TRBV4-1
abundance: -
j_gene: TRBJ2-7
CDR3nt: TGCGCCAGCAGCCACCTGACAGGGGGCGCATGGTCCTACGAGCAGTACTTC
CDR3aa: CASSHLTGGAWSYEQYF

d_gene: TRBD1
v_gene: TRBV9
abundance: -
j_gene: TRBJ2-2
CDR3nt: TGTGCCAGTCGAAAAACAGGGGTAATGGACACCGGGGAGCTGTTTTTT
CDR3aa: CASRKTGVMDTGELFF

d_gene: -
v_gene: TRBV6-1
abundance: -
j_gene: TRBJ1-5
CDR3nt: TGTGCCAGCAGTGAAGAGAAGGGCCGGGTAAATCAGCCCCAGCATTTT
CDR3aa: CASSEEKGRVNQPQHF

d_gene: -
v_gene: TRBV10-3
abundance: -
j_gene: TRBJ2-2
CDR3nt: TGTGCCATCAGTGTCGGCCAGGGACACACCGGGGAGCTGTTTTTT
CDR3aa: CAISVGQGHTGELFF

d_gene: TRBD1
v_gene: TRBV5-1
abundance: -
j_gene: TRBJ2-2
CDR3nt: TGCGCCAGCAGCTTTAACAGGGGGACCGGGGAGCTGTTTTTT
CDR3aa: CASSFNRGTGELFF

d_gene: -
v_gene: TRBV5-1
abundance: -
j_gene: TRBJ2-3
CDR3nt: TGCGCCAGCAGCCCTGACAGCGTCTCAGATACGCAGTATTTT
CDR3aa: CASSPDSVSDTQYF

d_gene: -
v_gene: TRBV10-2
abundance: -
j_gene: TRBJ1-6
CDR3nt: TGCGCCAGCAGTGAGTCGAAGAGGACAGCGACGAGCTCCTATAATTCACCCCTCCACTTT
CDR3aa: CASSESKRTATSSYNSPLHF

d_gene: -
v_gene: TRBV7-3
abundance: -
j_gene: TRBJ2-1
CDR3nt: TGTGCCAGCAGCTTAAACCGGGGCAATGAGCAGTTCTTC
CDR3aa: CASSLNRGNEQFF

d_gene: -
v_gene: TRBV6-5
abundance: once
j_gene: TRBJ2-1
CDR3nt: TGTGCCAGCAGTATGGGTGGTGAGCAGTTCTTC
CDR3aa: CASSMGGEQFF

d_gene: -
v_gene: TRBV18
abundance: -
j_gene: TRBJ2-1
CDR3nt: TGTGCCAGCTCACCCTCTAATGAGCAGTTCTTC
CDR3aa: CASSPSNEQFF

d_gene: -
v_gene: TRBV7-2
abundance: -
j_gene: TRBJ1-2
CDR3nt: TGTGCCAGCAGCTTAGTACAAGCTAACTATGGCTACACCTTC
CDR3aa: CASSLVQANYGYTF

d_gene: -
v_gene: TRBV7-7
abundance: once
j_gene: TRBJ2-5
CDR3nt: TGTGCTAGCAGCTTAGGCAGGGGAGAGACCCAGTACTTC
CDR3aa: CASSLGRGETQYF

d_gene: TRBD1
v_gene: TRBV30
abundance: -
j_gene: TRBJ1-2
CDR3nt: TGTGCCTCCCCCCCGGGACAGGGATTTGGCTACACCTTC
CDR3aa: CASPPGQGFGYTF

d_gene: -
v_gene: TRBV6-5
abundance: -
j_gene: TRBJ2-1
CDR3nt: TGTGCCAGCAGTTACATGGGCTACAATGAGCAGTTCTTC
CDR3aa: CASSYMGYNEQFF

d_gene: TRBD1
v_gene: TRBV29-1
abundance: few
j_gene: TRBJ2-5
CDR3nt: TGCAGCGTTAACAGGGGGCGCGCGGAGACCCAGTACTTC
CDR3aa: CSVNRGRAETQYF

d_gene: -
v_gene: TRBV6-6
abundance: -
j_gene: TRBJ2-5
CDR3nt: TGTGCCAGCTCTACAAACCCGGGACAAAAAGAGACCCAGTACTTC
CDR3aa: CASSTNPGQKETQYF

d_gene: -
v_gene: TRBV5-1
abundance: -
j_gene: TRBJ2-7
CDR3nt: TGCGCCAGCAGCTTGGCCCCAGGCGACTCCTACGAGCAGTACTTC
CDR3aa: CASSLAPGDSYEQYF

d_gene: -
v_gene: TRBV9
abundance: -
j_gene: TRBJ2-1
CDR3nt: TGTGCCAGCAGCCAAGATGGCGGGCAAGCGTACAATGAGCAGTTCTTC
CDR3aa: CASSQDGGQAYNEQFF

d_gene: TRBD1
v_gene: TRBV9
abundance: -
j_gene: TRBJ1-1
CDR3nt: TGTGCCAGCAGCGTAGGGGACAGGGAGGGGACTGAAGCTTTCTTT
CDR3aa: CASSVGDREGTEAFF

d_gene: TRBD1
v_gene: TRBV6-8
abundance: -
j_gene: TRBJ2-7
CDR3nt: TGTGCCAGCAGCCTCCCTACCGGGACAGGGGCCATCTTCTCCTACGAGCAGTACTTC
CDR3aa: CASSLPTGTGAIFSYEQYF

d_gene: -
v_gene: TRBV19
abundance: -
j_gene: TRBJ2-7
CDR3nt: TGTGCCAGTAGTATAGGGCCGAGGTCCGAGCAGTACTTC
CDR3aa: CASSIGPRSEQYF

d_gene: TRBD2
v_gene: TRBV19
abundance: -
j_gene: TRBJ2-7
CDR3nt: TGTGCCAGTAGTTCTTCTCATGGGACTAGCGGGGGTTCCGAGCAGTACTTC
CDR3aa: CASSSSHGTSGGSEQYF

d_gene: TRBD1
v_gene: TRBV5-6
abundance: -
j_gene: TRBJ1-5
CDR3nt: TGTGCCAGCAGCTTGGAGGGGGCTCGACAGCCCCAGCATTTT
CDR3aa: CASSLEGARQPQHF

d_gene: -
v_gene: TRBV5-4
abundance: -
j_gene: TRBJ2-3
CDR3nt: TGTGCCAGCAGTCCTACAGGGTCAGATACGCAGTATTTT
CDR3aa: CASSPTGSDTQYF

d_gene: -
v_gene: TRBV28
abundance: -
j_gene: TRBJ2-7
CDR3nt: TGTGCCAGCAGTTTAAGCTACTACGAGCAGTACTTC
CDR3aa: CASSLSYYEQYF

d_gene: -
v_gene: TRBV7-2
abundance: -
j_gene: TRBJ2-2
CDR3nt: TGTGCCAGCAGCCCGGGACAGAACACCGGGGAGCTGTTTTTT
CDR3aa: CASSPGQNTGELFF

d_gene: -
v_gene: TRBV9
abundance: once
j_gene: TRBJ1-1
CDR3nt: TGTGCCAGCAGCTCAAACGTGGGGGGCACTGAAGCTTTCTTT
CDR3aa: CASSSNVGGTEAFF

d_gene: TRBD1
v_gene: TRBV10-3
abundance: -
j_gene: TRBJ1-1
CDR3nt: TGTGCCATCAGTCGGGACAGGGAAAACACTGAAGCTTTCTTT
CDR3aa: CAISRDRENTEAFF

d_gene: -
v_gene: TRBV11-3
abundance: -
j_gene: TRBJ1-1
CDR3nt: TGTGCCAGCAGCCAGGGCCATAACACTGAAGCTTTCTTT
CDR3aa: CASSQGHNTEAFF

d_gene: TRBD2
v_gene: TRBV7-2
abundance: -
j_gene: TRBJ2-1
CDR3nt: TGTGCCAGCAGCTTCACCGGGACTAGCGCTGTTAATGAGCAGTTCTTC
CDR3aa: CASSFTGTSAVNEQFF

d_gene: -
v_gene: TRBV7-2
abundance: -
j_gene: TRBJ2-3
CDR3nt: TGTGCCAGCAGCTTAGGTGGGTCAGATACGCAGTATTTT
CDR3aa: CASSLGGSDTQYF

d_gene: -
v_gene: TRBV30
abundance: -
j_gene: TRBJ2-2
CDR3nt: TGTGCCTGGACCACCGACAGGGCAGGGCTAGCGGGTAACACCGGGGAGCTGTTTTTT
CDR3aa: CAWTTDRAGLAGNTGELFF